This entry concerns a single TCR beta chain. In germline, CDR1 is WSHSY, CDR2 SAAADI. Trimming removed 3 bases at V and 0 bases at J, with 3 bases between. CDR3 length: 12 residues. TCRdb's table, derived via immunoSEQ multiplex PCR, lists solely in-frame clones and lacks some. Of 660,000 or so clones detected, 96% appear once; the ten largest clones hold less than 0.12%. This sample is part of a study of shared clonotypes between healthy human individuals. CD8 cells classed as naive were CD45RO-negative and positively selected for CCR7, excluding terminally differentiated effector memory CD45RA+ cells.

This receptor was taken from a woman aged 25 to 39 in good health. This chain connects TRBV10-2 to TRBJ2-7, with D uncertain. Sequencing was performed on naive CD8+ T cells sorted from blood. CDR3 sequence: CASSDLSYEQYF. In nucleotides, the CDR3 is TGCGCCAGCAGTGACCTCTCCTACGAGCAGTACTTC.